This T cell receptor beta chain comes out of a study of blood T cell repertoires in COVID-19. In the original workflow: Reference gene primer amplification gave estimated nucleated cell counts. Sequencing was performed with immunoSEQ multiplex PCR; in TCRdb, only in-frame clones are kept and a portion is missing. The V and J calls and clone size come from that table; D and trimming were worked out from the DNA. The table lists about 100,000 clones, roughly 87% of them singletons. V gave up 4 bases and J gave up 1 base, with 23 bases separating them. Germline CDR1 is SGHTA and CDR2 is FQGTGA. CDR3 length equals 19 residues.

Sequencing was carried out using peripheral blood. The sequence was collected from a man younger than 45 in a cohort sampled during active COVID-19. The V and J genes are TRBV7-3 and TRBJ2-1; tentative D call: TRBD1 (6 bases). This CDR3 reads CASSSTGMGAVFSYNEQFF. DNA for the CDR3: TGTGCCAGCAGCTCAACCGGGATGGGGGCCGTTTTTTCCTACAATGAGCAGTTCTTC.